Shown below are 25 T cell receptor beta chains from a single sample sequenced in a study of T cells in Graves' hyperthyroidism and ophthalmopathy. Using RNA transcripts as the source, TCR beta CDR3 regions were amplified. HTBI primers were used for first-round RT-PCR of the TCR CDR3. Each CDR3 protein is one row after TCRdb ran MiXCR on the multiplex PCR reads. This sample carries fewer than 650,000 distinct CDR3 sequences, more than 13% of them seen once, and the ten largest clones take roughly 7%. The sample comprised blood. These receptors were collected from a young woman with Graves' ophthalmopathy.

V and J are TRBV3-1 and TRBJ1-4; D perhaps matches TRBD1 (6 bases). V dropped 0 bases and J dropped 7 bases, with 21 bases sitting between them. CDR1 is LGHDT and CDR2 is YNNKEL in the germline V gene (reference sequence). The CDR3 runs 18 residues. The CDR3 nucleotides are TGTGCCAGCAGCCAAGATGCTTCCCGGGGGCAGTGGGGTGAAAAACTGTTTTTT. Amino acids: CASSQDASRGQWGEKLFF.

The sample holds a few counts of this clonotype. The chain joins TRBV27 to TRBJ2-2; TRBD2 might be the D (7 bases). Germline V gives CDR1 MNHEY, CDR2 SMNVEV (reference sequence). There are 16 residues in the CDR3. Trimming took 8 bases from V and 1 from J, leaving 17 bases between them. This CDR3 is CASSPLGGQNTGELFF. CDR3 nucleotide sequence: TGTGCCAGCTCACCCCTCGGGGGGCAGAACACCGGGGAGCTGTTTTTT.

This clonotype was detected ten times or more. This CDR3 reads CASSPRDRVLNEQFF. The CDR3 nucleotides are TGTGCCAGCAGCCCCCGGGACAGGGTATTAAATGAGCAGTTCTTC. The V gene is TRBV3-1, the J gene TRBJ2-1; 9 bases line up with TRBD1. Trimming cost V 4 bases and J 7 bases; bases outside gene matches: 8. The germline gives CDR1 LGHDT, CDR2 YNNKEL (reference sequence). CDR3 length: 15 amino acids.

This clonotype was seen ten or more times. Here the CDR3 reads CASSVQGAGSGMNEQFF. In DNA, the CDR3 is TGTGCCAGCAGCGTACAGGGGGCGGGTAGCGGGATGAATGAGCAGTTCTTC. The chain links TRBV6-1 to TRBJ2-1, with TRBD1 as a possible D gene (9 bases). The V and J ends lost 6 bases and 7 bases respectively, with 25 bases between them. The CDR3 spans 17 residues. Germline CDR1 is MNHNS and CDR2 is SASEGT.

The V gene is TRBV9, the J gene TRBJ2-1; weak D call: TRBD2 (7 bases). V was cut by 1 base and J by 15 bases, with 14 bases left in between. The CDR3 is 12 residues long. Per the germline V gene, CDR1 is SGDLS and CDR2 is YYNGEE. The CDR3 nucleotides are TGTGCCAGCAGCGTACCTGGGGGGGCGCGGTTCTTC. This translates into CASSVPGGARFF.

A note on this clonotype: The junction departs from the called germline gene at one end, perhaps through a read error. The CDR3 loop is CASRFISYNEQFF. For the CDR3, the DNA is TGTGCCAGCCGTTTTATCTCCTACAATGAGCAGTTCTTC. This chain links TRBV27 with TRBJ2-1; no clear D. CDR1 is MNHEY and CDR2 is SMNVEV in the germline V gene (reference sequence). This CDR3 spans 13 amino acids.

This clonotype was counted at least ten times. The chain uses TRBV28 and TRBJ2-7; 8 bases fit TRBD1. CDR1 is MDHEN, CDR2 SYDVKM, per germline. The trim removed 6 bases at V and 4 bases at J, leaving 14 bases unmatched. The CDR3 covers 16 residues. CDR3 sequence reads: CASSHPPGQGAYEQYF. DNA for the CDR3: TGTGCCAGCAGCCACCCCCCGGGGCAGGGGGCTTACGAGCAGTACTTC.

The chain uses TRBV9 and TRBJ2-1; D uncertain. V was clipped by 0 bases and J by 9 bases, with 10 bases between them. The germline CDR1 and CDR2 sequences are SGDLS and YYNGEE. The CDR3 contains 13 residues. CDR3 amino acids: CASSVDVVGEQFF. As DNA, the CDR3 is TGTGCCAGCAGCGTAGACGTCGTCGGTGAGCAGTTCTTC.

This clonotype was observed at least ten times. The chain carries TRBV6-1 and TRBJ2-4; 9 bases match TRBD1. The CDR3 is made up of 17 amino acids. After removal of 5 bases from V and 6 bases from J, the junction contained 14 bases not matched to a gene. CDR1 is MNHNS, CDR2 SASEGT, per germline. CDR3 loop: CASSPPGTGSQGNIQYF. Written as DNA, the CDR3 is TGTGCCAGCAGTCCACCCGGGACAGGGTCGCAAGGAAACATTCAGTACTTC.

This clonotype was seen at least ten times. This sequence joins TRBV18 and TRBJ1-2, with D possibly TRBD1 on 5 matching bases. The CDR3 contains 15 residues. Germline CDR1 KGHSH, CDR2 LQKENI. V lost 1 base and J lost 3, with 12 bases in between. The CDR3 sequence is CASSPRQHQHYGYTF. CDR3 bases: TGTGCCAGCTCACCACGACAGCATCAGCACTATGGCTACACCTTC.

This clonotype was observed a few times. The chain couples TRBV5-5 to TRBJ2-1, with D perhaps TRBD1 (5 bases). The CDR3 is 16 residues long. Trimming cost V 0 bases and J 6 bases, with 16 bases left between them. CDR1 and CDR2 (germline): SGHKS, YYEKEE (reference sequence). The CDR3 bases are TGTGCCAGCAGCTTGGGGCAACCTGGGGCGGTCAATGAGCAGTTCTTC. This codes for CASSLGQPGAVNEQFF.

As to this clonotype: A much larger clonotype is one base distant, so this may be a read error. The chain is built from TRBV28 and TRBJ2-5; 8 bases line up with TRBD1. J gave up 4 bases and V 6 bases, and 10 bases lay outside the gene matches. Germline CDR1 and CDR2: MDHEN and SYDVKM. This CDR3 spans 15 amino acids. CDR3 loop: CASSVSIGQGETQYF. In DNA form, the CDR3 reads TGTGCCAGCAGCGTATCGATCGGACAGGGAGAGACCCAGTACTTC.

This clonotype was detected a few times. CDR3 sequence reads: CSARWGADNEQFF. CDR3 in DNA: TGCAGTGCTAGATGGGGGGCGGACAATGAGCAGTTCTTC. The chain uses TRBV20-1 and TRBJ2-1; D may correspond to TRBD1 or TRBD2 (6 bases each). This CDR3 is built from 13 residues. From germline, CDR1 is DFQATT and CDR2 SNEGSKA (reference sequence). Trimming removed 2 bases at V and 5 bases at J, with 10 bases between.

Ten or more counts support this clonotype. The chain uses TRBV6-1 and TRBJ2-3, with 9 bases fitting TRBD1. J gave up 1 base and V 4 bases, and 6 bases lay outside the gene matches. Germline loops: CDR1 MNHNS, CDR2 SASEGT. CDR3 size: 16 residues. CDR3 residues: CASSARTGAGTDTQYF. The CDR3 DNA follows: TGTGCCAGCAGTGCCCGGACAGGGGCCGGCACAGATACGCAGTATTTT.

This clonotype was seen only once. The V gene is TRBV19, the J gene TRBJ1-5, with unresolved D. V shed 3 bases and J shed 0 bases, with 9 bases lying between them. The length of the CDR3 is 15 residues. Germline V gene sequence: CDR1 LNHDA, CDR2 SQIVND (reference sequence). Written as DNA, the CDR3 is TGTGCCAGTAGTATCGAAGGGAATAGCAATCAGCCCCAGCATTTT. It yields the protein CASSIEGNSNQPQHF.

The V gene is TRBV6-2 or TRBV6-3, the J gene TRBJ1-3; D is uncertain. The CDR3 loop spans 16 amino acids. CDR1 MNHEY and CDR2 SVGEGT come from the germline V gene. V lost 0 bases to trimming and J lost 4 bases, with 13 bases between them. CDR3 DNA: TGTGCCAGCAGTTACTCGACCGGGCGGGTAGGAAACACCATATATTTT. As protein: CASSYSTGRVGNTIYF.

This clonotype occurred many times. The chain employs TRBV7-9 and TRBJ1-2; D uncertain. The CDR3 sequence is 13 residues long. The V end lost 0 bases, the J end lost 6 bases, and 8 bases lay between the germline ends. Germline-derived CDR1 and CDR2 are SEHNR and FQNEAQ (reference sequence). The CDR3 bases are TGTGCCAGCAGCTTAGCGTACGACGATGGCTACACCTTC. Translation gives CASSLAYDDGYTF.

Points on this clonotype: Just one base apart from a much larger clone, this may be a read error. The chain recombines TRBV3-1 with TRBJ2-3; TRBD1 matches at 7 bases. CDR3 length: 14 residues. Germline V gene data show CDR1 as LGHDT and CDR2 as YNNKEL (reference sequence). The ends lost 2 bases at V and 6 bases at J; junction bases unmatched: 5. Written as DNA, the CDR3 is TGTGCCAGCAGCCAACATACAGGGGTCGATACGCAGTATTTT. Its protein is CASSQHTGVDTQYF.

The V and J genes are TRBV5-5 and TRBJ2-7; no definite D call. The V gene's germline CDR1 is SGHKS and CDR2 YYEKEE (reference sequence). The CDR3 loop spans 12 amino acids. The V end was cut by 4 bases, the J end by 5 bases, with 10 bases between. CDR3 DNA: TGTGCCAGCAGCGACAAGTGGGACGAGCAGTACTTC. As protein: CASSDKWDEQYF.

Note on this clonotype: A read error may be the cause here, since a much bigger clone is one base away. This chain connects TRBV11-3 to TRBJ2-7; D could derive from TRBD1 or TRBD2 (5 bases each). The CDR3 runs 18 residues. The germline V and J ends were trimmed by 0 bases and 2 bases, with 20 bases remaining between them. Germline loops: CDR1 SGHNT, CDR2 YENEEA. DNA for the CDR3: TGTGCCAGCAGCTTAGATTTGGGCTTGGGACCAACGACCTACGAGCAGTACTTC. Translation: CASSLDLGLGPTTYEQYF.

The sample holds a few counts of this clonotype. This chain connects TRBV10-1 to TRBJ2-7; perhaps TRBD1 as D (5 bases). V shed 7 bases and J shed 3 bases, with 10 bases lying between them. The CDR3 consists of 12 residues. Germline-derived CDR1 and CDR2 are WNHNN and SYGVQD (reference sequence). CDR3 amino acids: CASNVDSYEQYF. CDR3 DNA sequence: TGCGCCAGCAACGTAGACAGCTACGAGCAGTACTTC.

With regard to this clonotype: A much more abundant neighbour one base away suggests this may be a read error. V usage is TRBV11-3 and J usage is TRBJ2-2; no definite D call. This CDR3 spans 12 amino acids. Germline V gives CDR1 SGHNT, CDR2 YENEEA. CDR3 region: CACSSLTGELFF. CDR3 nucleotide sequence: TGTGCCTGCAGCTCCTTAACCGGGGAGCTGTTTTTT.

Only one count was recorded for this clonotype. This could be a read error, since a much larger clone is one nucleotide away. V usage is TRBV5-4 and J usage is TRBJ2-1; 8 bases map to TRBD2. The length of the CDR3 is 16 residues. With 4 bases clipped from V and 10 bases from J, the junction kept 16 bases outside the gene matches. Germline V gives CDR1 SGHNT, CDR2 YYREEE (reference sequence). In DNA, the CDR3 is TGTGCCAGCAGCCAAGGACTAGCAGCCGATATGTACGAGCAGTTCTTC. This encodes CASSQGLAADMYEQFF.

This clonotype was counted many times. The chain is built from TRBV28 and TRBJ1-2; D is undetermined. Germline V lookup: CDR1 MDHEN, CDR2 SYDVKM. The V end lost 4 bases, the J end lost 6 bases, and 15 bases lay between the germline ends. CDR3 size: 14 residues. CDR3 nucleotide sequence: TGTGCCAGCAGTTCCGAGGAGTGGGTACATGGCTACACCTTC. This sequence encodes CASSSEEWVHGYTF.

This clonotype was seen only a few times. Its ends do not fully match the called genes, so a read error is possible. This sequence joins TRBV20-1 and TRBJ2-7, with TRBD2 matching 12 bases. This CDR3 contains 19 residues. CDR1 is DFQATT and CDR2 is SNEGSKA in the germline V gene (reference sequence). The CDR3 sequence: CSVRDYPSGRVGKLYEQYF. In nucleotides, the CDR3 is TGCAGTGTTAGAGATTATCCTAGCGGGAGGGTAGGTAAACTCTACGAGCAGTACTTC.